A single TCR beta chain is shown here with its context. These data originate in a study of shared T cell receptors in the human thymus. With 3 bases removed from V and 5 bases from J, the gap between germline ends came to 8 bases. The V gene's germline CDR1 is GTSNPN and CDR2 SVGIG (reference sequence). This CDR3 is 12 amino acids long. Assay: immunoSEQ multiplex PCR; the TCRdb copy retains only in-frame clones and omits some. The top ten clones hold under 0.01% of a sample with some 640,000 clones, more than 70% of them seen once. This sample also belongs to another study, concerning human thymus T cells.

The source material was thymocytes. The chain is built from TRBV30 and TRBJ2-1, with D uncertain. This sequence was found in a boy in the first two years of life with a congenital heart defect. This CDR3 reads CAWSHSNNEQFF. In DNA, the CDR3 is TGTGCCTGGAGCCACTCTAACAATGAGCAGTTCTTC.